The clone carrying this T cell receptor (beta chain) showed up just once. What it binds is not known. Assay: immunoSEQ multiplex PCR; the TCRdb copy retains only in-frame clones and omits some. The sample shows approximately 120,000 clones, around 94% of them seen only once. The sample originates from a study of cytomegalovirus exposure and HLA in healthy donors. Whole-study findings and limits: In vitro checks showed that a few CMV-associated chains really do target CMV antigens. The tendency of first-cohort TCR clusters to co-occur in the 110 or so validation repertoires emerged from a later analysis.

The germline gives CDR1 ENHRY, CDR2 SYGVKD. The length of the CDR3 is 17 residues. V was trimmed by 2 bases and J by 4 bases, leaving 18 bases between them. The sequence was obtained from a woman aged 18 to 35 in good health and CMV-seronegative. The chain is built from TRBV10-3 and TRBJ2-1, with D possibly TRBD2 on 8 matching bases. Sequencing was carried out using PBMCs. This CDR3 is CAISEVVSGTEYNEQFF. The DNA of the CDR3 is TGTGCCATCAGTGAGGTGGTTAGCGGGACAGAGTACAATGAGCAGTTCTTC.